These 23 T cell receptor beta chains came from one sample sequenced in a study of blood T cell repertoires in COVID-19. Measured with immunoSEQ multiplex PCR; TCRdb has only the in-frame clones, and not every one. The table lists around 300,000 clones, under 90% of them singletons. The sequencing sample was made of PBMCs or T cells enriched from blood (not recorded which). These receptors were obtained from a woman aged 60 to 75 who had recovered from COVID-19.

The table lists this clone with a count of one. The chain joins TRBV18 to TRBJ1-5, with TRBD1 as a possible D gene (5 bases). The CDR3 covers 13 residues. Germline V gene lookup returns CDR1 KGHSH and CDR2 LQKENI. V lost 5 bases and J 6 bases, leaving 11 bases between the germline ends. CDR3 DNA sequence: TGTGCCAGCTCATCGGGGGGGTTTCAGCCCCAGCATTTT. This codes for CASSSGGFQPQHF. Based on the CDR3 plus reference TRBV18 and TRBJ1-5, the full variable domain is NAGVMQNPRHLVRRRGQEARLRCSPMKGHSHVYWYRQLPEEGLKFMVYLQKENIIDESGMPKERFSAEFPKEGPSILRIQQVVRGDSAAYFCASSSGGFQPQHFGDGTRLSIL.

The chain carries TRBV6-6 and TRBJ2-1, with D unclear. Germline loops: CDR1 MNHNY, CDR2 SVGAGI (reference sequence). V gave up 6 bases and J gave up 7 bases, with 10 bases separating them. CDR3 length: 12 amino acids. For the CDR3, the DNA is TGTGCCAGCAGCCGAGTTTCTAATGAGCAGTTCTTC. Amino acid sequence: CASSRVSNEQFF.

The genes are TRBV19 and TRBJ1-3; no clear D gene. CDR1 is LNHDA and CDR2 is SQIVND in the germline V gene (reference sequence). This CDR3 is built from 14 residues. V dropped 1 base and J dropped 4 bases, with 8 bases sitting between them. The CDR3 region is CASSIAPLGNTIYF. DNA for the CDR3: TGTGCCAGTAGTATAGCTCCTCTCGGAAACACCATATATTTT. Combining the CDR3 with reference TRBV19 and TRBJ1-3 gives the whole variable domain DGGITQSPKYLFRKEGQNVTLSCEQNLNHDAMYWYRQDPGQGLRLIYYSQIVNDFQKGDIAEGYSVSREKKESFPLTVTSAQKNPTAFYLCASSIAPLGNTIYFGEGSWLTVV.

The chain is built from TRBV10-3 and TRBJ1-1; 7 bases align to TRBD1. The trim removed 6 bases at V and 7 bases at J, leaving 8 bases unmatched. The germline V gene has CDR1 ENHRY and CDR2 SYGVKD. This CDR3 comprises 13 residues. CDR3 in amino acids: CAIRPDRQDEAFF. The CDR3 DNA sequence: TGTGCCATCAGGCCGGACAGGCAAGATGAAGCTTTCTTT.

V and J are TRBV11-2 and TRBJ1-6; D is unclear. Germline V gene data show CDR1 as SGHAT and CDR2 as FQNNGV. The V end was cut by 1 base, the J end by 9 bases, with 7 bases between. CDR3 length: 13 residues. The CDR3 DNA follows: TGTGCCAGCAGCTTAGGCGATCCTTCACCCCTCCACTTT. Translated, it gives CASSLGDPSPLHF.

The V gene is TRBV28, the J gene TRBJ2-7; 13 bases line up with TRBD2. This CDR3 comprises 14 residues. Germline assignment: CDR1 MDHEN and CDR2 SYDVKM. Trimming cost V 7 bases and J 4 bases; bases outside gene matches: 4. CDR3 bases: TGTGCCAGCATTGGACTAGCGGGGGTTTACGAGCAGTACTTC. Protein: CASIGLAGVYEQYF.

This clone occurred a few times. The CDR3 reads CASSKAKWGRGYTF. Written as DNA, the CDR3 is TGTGCCAGCAGCAAAGCGAAATGGGGGCGGGGCTACACCTTC. The rearrangement joins TRBV21-1 to TRBJ1-2; the DNA was not used to check the table's D call, TRBD1. TRBV21-1 is a pseudogene segment. The CDR3 is made up of 14 amino acids.

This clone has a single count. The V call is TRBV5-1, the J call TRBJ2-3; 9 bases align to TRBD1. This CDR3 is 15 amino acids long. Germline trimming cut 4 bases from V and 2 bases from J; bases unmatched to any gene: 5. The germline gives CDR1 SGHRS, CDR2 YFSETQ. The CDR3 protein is CASSLGQGPTDTQYF. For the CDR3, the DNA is TGCGCCAGCAGCCTGGGACAGGGACCCACAGATACGCAGTATTTT.

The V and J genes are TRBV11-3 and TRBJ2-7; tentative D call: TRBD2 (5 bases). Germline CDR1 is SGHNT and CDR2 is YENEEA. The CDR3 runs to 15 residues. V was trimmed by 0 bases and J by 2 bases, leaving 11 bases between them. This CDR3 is CASSLDPGFPYEQYF. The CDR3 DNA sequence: TGTGCCAGCAGCTTAGATCCGGGGTTCCCCTACGAGCAGTACTTC.

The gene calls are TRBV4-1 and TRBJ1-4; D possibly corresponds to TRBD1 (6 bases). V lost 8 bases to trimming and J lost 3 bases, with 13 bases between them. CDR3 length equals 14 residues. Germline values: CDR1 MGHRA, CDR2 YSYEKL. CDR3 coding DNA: TGCGCCAGCGGACCGGGACACCCTAATGAAAAACTGTTTTTT. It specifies CASGPGHPNEKLFF.

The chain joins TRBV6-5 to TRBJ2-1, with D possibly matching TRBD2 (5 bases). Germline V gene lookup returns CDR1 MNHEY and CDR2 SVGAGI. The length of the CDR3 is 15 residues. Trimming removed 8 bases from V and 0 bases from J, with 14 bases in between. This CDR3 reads CASGPGDSSYNEQFF. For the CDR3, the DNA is TGTGCCAGCGGCCCCGGGGATAGCTCCTACAATGAGCAGTTCTTC.

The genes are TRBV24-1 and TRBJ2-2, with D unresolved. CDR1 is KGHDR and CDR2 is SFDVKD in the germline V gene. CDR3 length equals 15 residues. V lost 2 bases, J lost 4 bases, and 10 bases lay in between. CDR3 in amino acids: CATSDSPPSTGELFF. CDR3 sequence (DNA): TGTGCCACCAGTGATTCCCCTCCTAGCACCGGGGAGCTGTTTTTT.

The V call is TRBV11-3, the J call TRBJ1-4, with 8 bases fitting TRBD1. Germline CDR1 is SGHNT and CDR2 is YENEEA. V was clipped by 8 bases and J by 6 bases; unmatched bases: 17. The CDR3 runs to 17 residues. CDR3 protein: CASATGQDHGLDEKLFF. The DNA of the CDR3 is TGTGCCAGCGCGACGGGACAGGACCACGGCCTAGATGAAAAACTGTTTTTT.

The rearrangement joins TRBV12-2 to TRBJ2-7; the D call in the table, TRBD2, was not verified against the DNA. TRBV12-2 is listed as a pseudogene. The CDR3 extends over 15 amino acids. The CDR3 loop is CASRMVRGKSYEQYF. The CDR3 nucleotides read TGTGCAAGTCGTATGGTCCGGGGTAAGTCCTACGAGCAGTACTTC.

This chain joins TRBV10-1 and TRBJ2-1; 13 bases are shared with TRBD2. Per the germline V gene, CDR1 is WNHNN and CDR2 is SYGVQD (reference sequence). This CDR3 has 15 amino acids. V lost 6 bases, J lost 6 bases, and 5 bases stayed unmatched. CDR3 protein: CASSPGLAGVNEQFF. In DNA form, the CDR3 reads TGCGCCAGCAGCCCTGGACTAGCGGGGGTCAATGAGCAGTTCTTC.

CDR3 sequence (DNA): TGTGCCAGCAGCGTGGGACAGGGAAGCTTGTCACCCCTCCACTTT. Translation: CASSVGQGSLSPLHF. The V call is TRBV5-4, the J call TRBJ1-6; TRBD1 agrees at 9 bases. J was trimmed by 10 bases and V by 4 bases; bases with no gene match: 9. This CDR3 contains 15 residues. Per the germline V gene, CDR1 is SGHNT and CDR2 is YYREEE (reference sequence).

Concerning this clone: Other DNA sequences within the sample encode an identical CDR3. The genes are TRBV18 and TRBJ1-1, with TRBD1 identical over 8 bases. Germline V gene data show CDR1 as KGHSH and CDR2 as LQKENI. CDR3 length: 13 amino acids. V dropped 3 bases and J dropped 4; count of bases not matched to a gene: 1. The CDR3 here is CASSPDRGTEAFF. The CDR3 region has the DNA TGTGCCAGCTCACCTGACAGGGGCACTGAAGCTTTCTTT. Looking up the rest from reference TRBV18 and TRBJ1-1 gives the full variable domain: NAGVMQNPRHLVRRRGQEARLRCSPMKGHSHVYWYRQLPEEGLKFMVYLQKENIIDESGMPKERFSAEFPKEGPSILRIQQVVRGDSAAYFCASSPDRGTEAFFGQGTRLTVV.

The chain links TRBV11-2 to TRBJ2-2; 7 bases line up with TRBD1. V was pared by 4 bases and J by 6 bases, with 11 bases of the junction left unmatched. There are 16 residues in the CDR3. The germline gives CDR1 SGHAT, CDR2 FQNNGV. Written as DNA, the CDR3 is TGTGCCAGCAGCTCCTACACAGGGGCGATGCCCGGGGAGCTGTTTTTT. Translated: CASSSYTGAMPGELFF.

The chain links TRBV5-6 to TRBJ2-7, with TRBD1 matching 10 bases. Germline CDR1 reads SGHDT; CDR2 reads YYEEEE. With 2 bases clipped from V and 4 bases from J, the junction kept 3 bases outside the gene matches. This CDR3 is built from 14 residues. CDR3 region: CASSFRTGGYEQYF. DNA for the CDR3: TGTGCCAGCAGCTTTAGGACAGGGGGGTACGAGCAGTACTTC.

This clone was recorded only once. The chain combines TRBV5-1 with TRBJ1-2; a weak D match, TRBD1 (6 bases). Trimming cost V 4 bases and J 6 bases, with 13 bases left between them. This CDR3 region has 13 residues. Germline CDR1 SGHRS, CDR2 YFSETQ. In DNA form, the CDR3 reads TGCGCCAGCAGCGCACAGGGTGGGGATGGCTACACCTTC. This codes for CASSAQGGDGYTF.

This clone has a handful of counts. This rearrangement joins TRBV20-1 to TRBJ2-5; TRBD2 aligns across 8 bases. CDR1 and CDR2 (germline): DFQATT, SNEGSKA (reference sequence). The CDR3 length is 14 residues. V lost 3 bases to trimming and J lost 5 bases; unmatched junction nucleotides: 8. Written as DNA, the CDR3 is TGCAGTGCTAGTAGCGGGGTCTGGAGCGAGACCCAGTACTTC. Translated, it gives CSASSGVWSETQYF.

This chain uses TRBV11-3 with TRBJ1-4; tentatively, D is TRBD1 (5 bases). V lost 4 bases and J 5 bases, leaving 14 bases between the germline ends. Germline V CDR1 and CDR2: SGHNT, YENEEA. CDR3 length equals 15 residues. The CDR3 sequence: CASSSKTARNEKLFF. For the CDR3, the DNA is TGTGCCAGCAGCTCGAAGACAGCCCGGAATGAAAAACTGTTTTTT.

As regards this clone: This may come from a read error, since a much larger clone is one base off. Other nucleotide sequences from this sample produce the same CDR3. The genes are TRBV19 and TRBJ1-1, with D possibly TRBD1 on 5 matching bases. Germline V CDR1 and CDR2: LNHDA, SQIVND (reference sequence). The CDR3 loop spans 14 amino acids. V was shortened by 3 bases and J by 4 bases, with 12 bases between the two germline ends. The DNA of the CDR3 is TGTGCCAGTAGTATCGCGGGGGTGGGCACTGAAGCTTTCTTT. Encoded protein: CASSIAGVGTEAFF.